A single sample gave rise to the 29 T cell receptor beta chains below, sequenced in a study of blood T cell repertoires in COVID-19. Measured with immunoSEQ multiplex PCR; TCRdb has only the in-frame clones, and not every one. The sample shows around 70,000 clones, more than 75% of them seen only once. Sample: peripheral blood. All receptors come from a woman at least 80 years old with active or convalescent COVID-19.

This clone has just a few counts. V and J are TRBV4-3 and TRBJ1-2; 10 positions match TRBD1. The germline CDR1 and CDR2 sequences are LGHNA and YSLEER. V lost 7 bases and J lost 7; bases outside the gene matches: 9. The CDR3 has 14 amino acids. Here the CDR3 reads CASTRTGGRSGYTF. The CDR3, as DNA: TGCGCCAGCACCAGGACAGGGGGGAGGAGTGGCTACACCTTC.

J is TRBJ1-1 and V is TRBV6-5; unclear D gene. CDR3 length equals 14 residues. Trimming shortened V by 2 bases and J by 1 base, and 8 bases separated the two germline ends. CDR1 MNHEY and CDR2 SVGAGI come from the germline V gene. DNA for the CDR3: TGTGCCAGCAGTTACCTCGGTCAGAACACTGAAGCTTTCTTT. This translates into CASSYLGQNTEAFF.

V gene TRBV3-1 (or the pseudogene TRBV3-2) combines with J gene TRBJ2-5, with D unresolved. Trimming shortened V by 1 base and J by 4 bases, and 13 bases separated the two germline ends. The V gene's germline CDR1 is LGHDT and CDR2 YNNKEL (reference sequence). The CDR3 runs to 15 residues. The CDR3 protein is CASSQVLVIGETQYF. Written as DNA, the CDR3 is TGTGCCAGCAGCCAAGTTCTAGTGATTGGAGAGACCCAGTACTTC.

The genes are TRBV7-2 and TRBJ1-5; D unclear. CDR1 and CDR2 (germline): SGHTA, FQGNSA. The CDR3 contains 15 residues. Between the trimmed V and J ends, which lost 5 bases and 7 bases, there was a span of 18 bases. In nucleotides, the CDR3 is TGTGCCAGCAGCCTACGGTGGGCGCAGAGCCAGCCCCAGCATTTT. Translation gives CASSLRWAQSQPQHF.

J is TRBJ1-1 and V is TRBV6-2 or TRBV6-3; tentatively, D is TRBD1 (5 bases). The germline gives CDR1 MNHEY, CDR2 SVGEGT. This CDR3 has 15 residues. The ends were cut back, 6 bases at V and 4 bases at J, with 18 bases in the middle. CDR3 nucleotides: TGTGCCAGCAGCCCCAATCTGGAGGGGTTCACTGAAGCTTTCTTT. Protein product: CASSPNLEGFTEAFF.

The chain employs TRBV15 and TRBJ1-3; unclear D gene. CDR3 size: 15 residues. Germline-derived CDR1 and CDR2 are LNHNV and YYDKDF (reference sequence). Trimming took off 0 bases at V and 0 bases at J, with 6 bases between the two ends. CDR3 region: CATSRERSSGNTIYF. The CDR3 coding sequence is TGTGCCACCAGCAGAGAGAGGAGCTCTGGAAACACCATATATTTT.

The rearrangement uses TRBV24-1 and TRBJ2-7; 12 bases map to TRBD1. CDR1 and CDR2 from the germline V gene are KGHDR and SFDVKD. This CDR3 has 14 residues. V shed 4 bases and J 8 bases; nucleotides not matched to a gene: 5. The CDR3 DNA sequence: TGTGCCACCAGTGACACCGGGACAGGGGGCCAGCAGTACTTC. It translates to CATSDTGTGGQQYF.

The chain employs TRBV5-1 and TRBJ2-5, with 7 bases lining up with TRBD1. The germline V gene has CDR1 SGHRS and CDR2 YFSETQ. The CDR3 runs to 15 residues. V lost 0 bases to trimming and J lost 2 bases; unmatched junction nucleotides: 4. The CDR3 bases are TGCGCCAGCAGCTTGGCACCGGGACAGCAAGAGACCCAGTACTTC. As protein: CASSLAPGQQETQYF.

The chain uses TRBV6-2 or TRBV6-3 and TRBJ1-5; possible D gene TRBD1, 6 bases. V was shortened by 5 bases and J by 7 bases, with 15 bases between the two germline ends. CDR3 length: 14 residues. CDR1 is MNHEY and CDR2 is SVGEGT in the germline V gene. The CDR3 loop reads CASSRGQGAQPQHF. The CDR3 DNA is TGTGCCAGCAGTAGGGGACAAGGGGCACAGCCCCAGCATTTT.

V is TRBV5-1 and J is TRBJ1-1; TRBD1 agrees at 7 bases. Trimming removed 4 bases from V and 4 bases from J; junction bases left unmatched: 4. The CDR3 runs 13 residues. The V gene's germline CDR1 is SGHRS and CDR2 YFSETQ. CDR3 DNA sequence: TGCGCCAGCAGCGCTACAGGGGTCACTGAAGCTTTCTTT. Translating it yields CASSATGVTEAFF. The full variable domain, completed using reference TRBV5-1 and TRBJ1-1, is KAGVTQTPRYLIKTRGQQVTLSCSPISGHRSVSWYQQTPGQGLQFLFEYFSETQRNKGNFPGRFSGRQFSNSRSEMNVSTLELGDSALYLCASSATGVTEAFFGQGTRLTVV.

This clone appeared once. J is TRBJ2-7 and V is TRBV13; TRBD1 might be the D (5 bases). This CDR3 spans 15 amino acids. Looked up from germline, CDR1 is PRHDT and CDR2 is FYEKMQ (reference sequence). Between the trimmed V and J ends, which lost 5 bases and 4 bases, there was a span of 18 bases. This CDR3 is CASSPQERNVYEQYF. CDR3 nucleotides: TGTGCCAGCAGCCCACAGGAGCGTAATGTGTACGAGCAGTACTTC. Drawing the rest from reference TRBV13 and TRBJ2-7, the complete variable domain is AAGVIQSPRHLIKEKRETATLKCYPIPRHDTVYWYQQGPGQDPQFLISFYEKMQSDKGSIPDRFSAQQFSDYHSELNMSSLELGDSALYFCASSPQERNVYEQYFGPGTRLTVT.

J is TRBJ1-1 and V is TRBV30; perhaps TRBD1 as D (5 bases). The germline gives CDR1 GTSNPN, CDR2 SVGIG (reference sequence). The V gene lost 7 bases and the J gene lost 2 bases, with 11 bases spanning the gap. This CDR3 is 12 amino acids long. The CDR3 DNA reads as TGTGCCTCGACAGATTTCAACACTGAAGCTTTCTTT. Translation: CASTDFNTEAFF.

The chain couples TRBV6-2 or TRBV6-3 to TRBJ2-3; TRBD2 agrees at 12 bases. V shed 0 bases and J 4 bases; nucleotides not matched to a gene: 11. Germline CDR1 is MNHEY and CDR2 is SVGEGT. The CDR3 has 19 amino acids. The CDR3 DNA reads TGTGCCAGCAGTTACTCCCTGGCTGGACTAGCGGGGATGGCAGATACGCAGTATTTT. Its translation is CASSYSLAGLAGMADTQYF.

The rearrangement links TRBV29-1 to TRBJ2-5; 7 nucleotides match TRBD1. Trimming removed 6 bases from V and 5 bases from J; junction bases left unmatched: 15. The V gene's germline CDR1 is SQVTM and CDR2 ANQGSEA. This CDR3 contains 15 residues. The CDR3 is CSVSRDSRRWETQYF. The CDR3 DNA is TGCAGCGTCTCTCGGGACAGTCGGAGGTGGGAGACCCAGTACTTC.

The CDR3 DNA reads as TGTGCCAGCAGCGCACCAGGGGGTAACTATGGCTACACCTTC. The encoded protein is CASSAPGGNYGYTF. The chain is built from TRBV9 and TRBJ1-2, with 7 bases lining up with TRBD1. This CDR3 region has 14 residues. Germline trimming cut 3 bases from V and 1 base from J; bases unmatched to any gene: 3. From germline, CDR1 is SGDLS and CDR2 YYNGEE.

The chain links TRBV18 to TRBJ1-2; 8 bases fit TRBD1. Germline V CDR1 and CDR2: KGHSH, LQKENI. V trimming: 1 base; J trimming: 5 bases; junction bases outside the gene matches: 9. This CDR3 region has 16 residues. The CDR3 bases are TGTGCCAGCTCACCACTGCAAACACAGGGGGTTTATGGCTACACCTTC. It is translated as CASSPLQTQGVYGYTF.

The rearrangement uses TRBV7-6 and TRBJ1-4; D gene uncertain. The CDR3 consists of 14 residues. Germline V gene sequence: CDR1 SGHVS, CDR2 FNYEAQ. V lost 7 bases and J 0 bases, leaving 9 bases between the germline ends. The CDR3 sequence: CASKGGATNEKLFF. The DNA for the CDR3 is TGTGCCAGCAAAGGAGGAGCAACTAATGAAAAACTGTTTTTT.

V gene TRBV7-2 combines with J gene TRBJ2-5; D is possibly TRBD1 (5 bases). There are 16 residues in the CDR3. Germline V gene data show CDR1 as SGHTA and CDR2 as FQGNSA. Trimming pared 0 bases from V and 1 base from J, leaving 12 bases between. The CDR3, as DNA: TGTGCCAGCAGCTTAGCGCAGGACATGCCCCAAGAGACCCAGTACTTC. Translating it yields CASSLAQDMPQETQYF.

The chain has TRBV19 and TRBJ1-5; 7 positions agree with TRBD1. The CDR3 sequence is 13 residues long. Germline CDR1 reads LNHDA; CDR2 reads SQIVND (reference sequence). Trimming cost V 3 bases and J 14 bases; bases outside gene matches: 10. The CDR3 sequence is CASSMEADRDKHF. The CDR3 DNA reads TGTGCCAGTAGTATGGAGGCCGACAGGGACAAGCATTTT.

The rearrangement joins TRBV6-5 to TRBJ2-7; 8 bases are shared with TRBD1. V trimming: 6 bases; J trimming: 0 bases; junction bases outside the gene matches: 7. In germline, CDR1 is MNHEY, CDR2 SVGAGI. This CDR3 contains 15 residues. The CDR3 bases are TGTGCCAGCAGGGGGACAGGATACTTCTCCTACGAGCAGTACTTC. This gives the protein CASRGTGYFSYEQYF.

The chain employs TRBV28 and TRBJ1-1; D not resolved. With 5 bases removed from V and 8 bases from J, the gap between germline ends came to 3 bases. This CDR3 contains 9 residues. CDR1 MDHEN and CDR2 SYDVKM come from the germline V gene. As DNA, the CDR3 is TGTGCCAGCAGTCTCGAAGCTTTCTTT. It codes for CASSLEAFF.

DNA for the CDR3: TGTGCCAGCAGCGTGCAGGGGGGATCCTACAATGAGCAGTTCTTC. This codes for CASSVQGGSYNEQFF. V gene TRBV9 combines with J gene TRBJ2-1; maybe TRBD1 (7 bases). This CDR3 has 15 amino acids. V lost 2 bases and J lost 1, with 10 bases in between. CDR1 and CDR2 (germline): SGDLS, YYNGEE.

The chain uses TRBV3-1 (or the pseudogene TRBV3-2) and TRBJ1-6, with D maybe TRBD1 (5 bases). V lost 4 bases and J 0 bases, leaving 13 bases between the germline ends. The CDR3 loop spans 17 amino acids. The germline gives CDR1 LGHDT, CDR2 YNNKEL (reference sequence). CDR3 loop: CASSPLGQGSYNSPLHF. The CDR3 DNA reads as TGTGCCAGCAGCCCCCTCGGGCAGGGCTCCTATAATTCACCCCTCCACTTT.

The rearrangement uses TRBV6-5 and TRBJ2-5; possible D gene TRBD2, 5 bases. The V end was cut by 9 bases, the J end by 5 bases, with 16 bases between. Germline CDR1 and CDR2: MNHEY and SVGAGI. This CDR3 is built from 13 residues. CDR3 loop: CASTRAGFETQYF. The CDR3 nucleotides read TGTGCCAGTACGCGGGCAGGTTTTGAGACCCAGTACTTC.

This clone appeared a single time. The CDR3 reads CATSRGRQGGTEPQHF. The CDR3 DNA reads as TGTGCCACCAGCAGAGGCCGACAGGGCGGTACGGAGCCCCAGCATTTT. The chain uses TRBV15 and TRBJ1-5, with 7 bases lining up with TRBD1. V lost 1 base to trimming and J lost 8 bases; unmatched junction nucleotides: 11. CDR3 length: 16 residues. Germline V lookup: CDR1 LNHNV, CDR2 YYDKDF (reference sequence).

V and J are TRBV7-2 and TRBJ2-6; D is ambiguous. V was trimmed by 1 base and J by 1 base, leaving 8 bases between them. The CDR3 is made up of 16 amino acids. Looked up from germline, CDR1 is SGHTA and CDR2 is FQGNSA. CDR3 sequence: CASSLDFTSGANVLTF. The CDR3 nucleotides read TGTGCCAGCAGCTTAGATTTCACTTCTGGGGCCAACGTCCTGACTTTC.

The V gene is TRBV29-1, the J gene TRBJ2-2, with 7 bases fitting TRBD1. CDR3 size: 13 residues. Trimming removed 6 bases from V and 7 bases from J; junction bases left unmatched: 8. CDR1 is SQVTM and CDR2 is ANQGSEA in the germline V gene. This chain's CDR3 is CSVVEGGFGELFF. The CDR3 DNA reads as TGCAGCGTAGTCGAAGGGGGCTTCGGGGAGCTGTTTTTT.

The V gene is TRBV30, the J gene TRBJ1-2; possibly TRBD1 for D (5 bases). Trimming stripped 4 bases from V and 5 bases from J, with 20 bases between. This CDR3 is 15 amino acids long. Per the germline V gene, CDR1 is GTSNPN and CDR2 is SVGIG (reference sequence). The DNA of the CDR3 is TGTGCCTGGACCGCTAAGGGGAGGGCGGGTTATGGCTACACCTTC. It yields the protein CAWTAKGRAGYGYTF.

There are a few counts of this clone. The chain links TRBV9 to TRBJ1-1; no firm D call. V lost 3 bases to trimming and J lost 0 bases, with 12 bases between them. Germline assignment: CDR1 SGDLS and CDR2 YYNGEE. This CDR3 has 15 residues. The chain's CDR3 is CASSGRGIMNTEAFF. In DNA form, the CDR3 reads TGTGCCAGCAGCGGTCGAGGGATAATGAACACTGAAGCTTTCTTT.